These 24 T cell receptor beta chains share one sample of origin, sequenced in a study of post-analysis software for immune sequencing data. Carried by the TCR beta cDNA libraries were unique molecular identifiers. TCRdb redid the calling of the PCR reads with MiXCR, one entry per CDR3 protein. Among 820,000 or so distinct CDR3 sequences listed, roughly 50% were seen once. Study-wide points: About five TRBV segments appeared more often in patients than in controls, and TRBV5-6, TRBV5-1 and TRBV20-1 were among these.

For these receptors, no antigen is known. The sequenced sample consisted of blood. The receptors were gathered from a girl aged 5 to 17 with multiple sclerosis.

The sample holds a few counts of this clonotype. V usage is TRBV10-3 and J usage is TRBJ2-3; tentatively, D is TRBD1 or TRBD2 (5 bases each). CDR1 is ENHRY and CDR2 is SYGVKD in the germline V gene. The V and J ends lost 6 bases and 1 base respectively, with 17 bases between them. The CDR3 length is 16 residues. In DNA form, the CDR3 reads TGTGCCATCAGCGTCCGGACACCGAGGGGCACAGATACGCAGTATTTT. Protein sequence: CAISVRTPRGTDTQYF.

This chain connects TRBV27 to TRBJ2-5; D is possibly TRBD2 (5 bases). Germline assignment: CDR1 MNHEY and CDR2 SMNVEV (reference sequence). Trimming removed 6 bases from V and 0 bases from J, with 20 bases in between. This CDR3 contains 17 residues. CDR3 residues: CASRSRDPLSNQETQYF. CDR3 DNA sequence: TGTGCCAGCAGATCTCGGGATCCTCTAAGTAACCAAGAGACCCAGTACTTC.

This clonotype was picked up a small number of times. The chain links TRBV28 to TRBJ2-3; a weak D match, TRBD2 (6 bases). This CDR3 region has 13 residues. Germline V lookup: CDR1 MDHEN, CDR2 SYDVKM. Trimming pared 2 bases from V and 9 bases from J, leaving 12 bases between. CDR3 region: CASSLAGFGTQYF. CDR3 sequence (DNA): TGTGCCAGCAGTTTAGCGGGGTTCGGGACGCAGTATTTT.

This clonotype was found once. The junction shows a germline mismatch at one end, possibly a read error. The chain carries TRBV5-1 and TRBJ2-1; tentatively, D is TRBD1 (5 bases). Germline V CDR1 and CDR2: SGHRS, YFSETQ. The CDR3 contains 14 residues. CDR3 in amino acids: CTSSSTDSYNEQFF. The CDR3 DNA reads TGCACCAGCAGCTCTACAGACAGTTACAATGAGCAGTTCTTC.

The V call is TRBV7-6, the J call TRBJ1-5, with TRBD1 matching over 9 bases. CDR3 length: 15 residues. Germline CDR1 reads SGHVS; CDR2 reads FNYEAQ. Trimming cost V 3 bases and J 3 bases; bases outside gene matches: 3. The CDR3 DNA sequence: TGTGCCAGCAGCTTGTACAGGGGGCCCAATCAGCCCCAGCATTTT. This gives the protein CASSLYRGPNQPQHF.

This chain links TRBV6-1 with TRBJ1-1; D is uncertain. The CDR3 contains 12 residues. Per the germline V gene, CDR1 is MNHNS and CDR2 is SASEGT. The V end lost 3 bases, the J end lost 4 bases, and 6 bases lay between the germline ends. The CDR3 is CASSESSTEAFF. The CDR3 region has the DNA TGTGCCAGCAGTGAGAGCAGCACTGAAGCTTTCTTT.

This rearrangement joins TRBV7-2 to TRBJ1-5; D may be TRBD1 (5 bases). CDR3 size: 14 residues. Looked up from germline, CDR1 is SGHTA and CDR2 is FQGNSA. The V end was cut by 1 base, the J end by 4 bases, with 8 bases between. This CDR3 is CASSLVGQNQPQHF. In nucleotides, the CDR3 is TGTGCCAGCAGCTTAGTGGGGCAAAATCAGCCCCAGCATTTT.

The gene calls are TRBV4-2 and TRBJ2-4; D is possibly TRBD1 (8 bases). V was shortened by 4 bases and J by 8 bases, with 18 bases between the two germline ends. The germline V gene has CDR1 LGHNA and CDR2 YNFKEQ. CDR3 length: 15 residues. In DNA, the CDR3 is TGTGCCAGCAGCCCCCAACAGGGGGGGGAGGACATTCAGTACTTC. This gives the protein CASSPQQGGEDIQYF.

This clonotype was picked up a small number of times. The chain combines TRBV5-6 with TRBJ2-3; no clear D gene. Trimming removed 1 base at V and 3 bases at J, with 18 bases between. CDR3 size: 17 residues. Per the germline V gene, CDR1 is SGHDT and CDR2 is YYEEEE. The CDR3 DNA is TGTGCCAGCAGCTTGTTTCCCCCGTCCCCGCGGACAGATACGCAGTATTTT. Translation gives CASSLFPPSPRTDTQYF.

This clonotype has a handful of counts. The chain recombines TRBV20-1 with TRBJ1-2, with D possibly being TRBD1 (5 bases). Trimming pared 8 bases from V and 3 bases from J, leaving 19 bases between. CDR3 length equals 14 residues. The germline V gene has CDR1 DFQATT and CDR2 SNEGSKA (reference sequence). CDR3 protein: CSLRLGGAHYGYTF. CDR3 in DNA: TGCAGTCTCCGGCTTGGGGGAGCGCACTATGGCTACACCTTC.

The rearrangement joins TRBV27 to TRBJ2-3; TRBD2 aligns across 8 bases. The V gene's germline CDR1 is MNHEY and CDR2 SMNVEV (reference sequence). The CDR3 has 17 residues. V lost 0 bases and J lost 5; bases outside the gene matches: 10. The chain's CDR3 is CASSLSSSGGWGDTQYF. The CDR3 DNA sequence: TGTGCCAGCAGTTTATCTTCGAGCGGGGGTTGGGGAGATACGCAGTATTTT.

This clonotype appeared a single time. One junction end disagrees with the germline gene, perhaps due to a read error. The V gene is TRBV12-3 or TRBV12-4, the J gene TRBJ1-5, with 7 bases lining up with TRBD1. There are 16 residues in the CDR3. The CDR3: CASSPRTGTSDQPQHF. The CDR3 nucleotides are TGTGCCAGCAGTCCTCGGACAGGAACTAGCGATCAGCCCCAGCATTTT.

This clonotype has only a few counts. The chain uses TRBV20-1 and TRBJ2-3; D unresolved. Germline-derived CDR1 and CDR2 are DFQATT and SNEGSKA (reference sequence). V gave up 0 bases and J gave up 1 base, with 8 bases separating them. This CDR3 region has 14 residues. CDR3: CSARDMSRTDTQYF. CDR3 nucleotide sequence: TGCAGTGCTAGAGACATGTCCCGCACAGATACGCAGTATTTT.

The J gene is TRBJ2-5, the V gene TRBV5-1; weak D call: TRBD2 (5 bases). Germline V gene sequence: CDR1 SGHRS, CDR2 YFSETQ. V lost 4 bases, J lost 7 bases, and 11 bases lay in between. This CDR3 is 12 amino acids long. CDR3 region: CASSGSEGTQYF. The CDR3 DNA reads as TGCGCCAGCAGCGGTAGCGAAGGGACCCAGTACTTC.

The rearrangement uses TRBV7-2 and TRBJ2-7; 14 bases map to TRBD2. CDR3 length: 15 amino acids. CDR1 and CDR2 (germline): SGHTA, FQGNSA. The V gene end was trimmed by 5 bases and the J gene end by 7 bases; junction bases not matched to a gene: 7. This CDR3 is CASSPSGLAGVEQYF. The CDR3 DNA is TGTGCCAGCAGCCCTTCGGGACTAGCGGGGGTTGAGCAGTACTTC. Variable domain in full (rest from reference TRBV7-2 and TRBJ2-7): GAGVSQSPSNKVTEKGKDVELRCDPISGHTALYWYRQSLGQGLEFLIYFQGNSAPDKSGLPSDRFSAERTGGSVSTLTIQRTQQEDSAVYLCASSPSGLAGVEQYFGPGTRLTVT.

V usage is TRBV4-2 and J usage is TRBJ2-3; 7 nucleotides match TRBD2. This CDR3 is built from 18 residues. CDR1 is LGHNA and CDR2 is YNFKEQ in the germline V gene. Trimming at V came to 4 bases and at J to 3 bases, leaving 16 bases not matched to a gene. CDR3 in DNA: TGTGCCAGCAGCCCTCGAAGGTCTAGCGGAGGTGGGACAGATACGCAGTATTTT. Amino acids: CASSPRRSSGGGTDTQYF.

The chain is built from TRBV27 and TRBJ2-1, with 7 bases matching TRBD2. The ends lost 4 bases at V and 2 bases at J; junction bases unmatched: 5. The CDR3 consists of 15 residues. Germline CDR1 is MNHEY and CDR2 is SMNVEV (reference sequence). CDR3 amino acids: CASSYQSGTYNEQFF. CDR3 bases: TGTGCCAGCAGTTACCAGAGCGGGACCTACAATGAGCAGTTCTTC.

V usage is TRBV21-1 and J usage is TRBJ2-4; the D call of TRBD1 is as the table states it, not checked on the DNA. TRBJ2-7 matches the DNA end more closely, so the J call is doubtful. TRBV21-1 is noted as a pseudogene. The length of the CDR3 is 14 residues. CDR3 amino acids: CAPTGDRALYEQYF. For the CDR3, the DNA is TGTGCCCCAACAGGGGACAGAGCATTGTACGAGCAGTACTTC.

The V gene is TRBV15, the J gene TRBJ2-3, with D unclear. Germline CDR1 and CDR2: LNHNV and YYDKDF (reference sequence). This CDR3 has 12 amino acids. The V and J ends lost 8 bases and 2 bases respectively, with 8 bases between them. The CDR3 DNA reads as TGTGCCACCTCCGGCTACACAGATACGCAGTATTTT. Its protein product is CATSGYTDTQYF.

A single count supports this clonotype. The chain couples TRBV5-1 to TRBJ2-3; tentatively, D is TRBD1 (6 bases). In germline, CDR1 is SGHRS, CDR2 YFSETQ. The CDR3 has 15 amino acids. The ends were cut back, 5 bases at V and 1 base at J, with 14 bases in the middle. The CDR3 DNA sequence: TGCGCCAGCAGAACGAAGGGGGTAGGCACAGATACGCAGTATTTT. This translates into CASRTKGVGTDTQYF.

This CDR3 reads CASSLGSQGSSEQFF. The CDR3 DNA follows: TGTGCCAGCAGCTTAGGATCGCAGGGATCAAGTGAGCAGTTCTTC. The V gene is TRBV11-2, the J gene TRBJ2-1; TRBD1 is a possible D gene (5 bases). Germline loops: CDR1 SGHAT, CDR2 FQNNGV. This CDR3 spans 15 amino acids. The germline V and J ends were trimmed by 1 base and 9 bases, with 16 bases remaining between them. Complete variable domain (other parts from reference TRBV11-2 and TRBJ2-1): EAGVAQSPRYKIIEKRQSVAFWCNPISGHATLYWYQQILGQGPKLLIQFQNNGVVDDSQLPKDRFSAERLKGVDSTLKIQPAKLEDSAVYLCASSLGSQGSSEQFFGPGTRLTVL.

This clonotype was counted between two and nine times. V gene TRBV7-2 combines with J gene TRBJ2-7; no clear D gene. Germline V gives CDR1 SGHTA, CDR2 FQGNSA. V was trimmed by 1 base and J by 0 bases, leaving 7 bases between them. This CDR3 has 14 amino acids. CDR3 sequence: CASSLEASSYEQYF. The CDR3 region has the DNA TGTGCCAGCAGCTTAGAAGCTAGCTCCTACGAGCAGTACTTC.

CDR3 protein: CASSLDRGWSGYTF. CDR3 nucleotide sequence: TGTGCCAGCAGCCTGGACAGGGGATGGAGTGGCTACACCTTC. The chain uses TRBV12-3 or TRBV12-4 and TRBJ1-2, with 9 bases aligning to TRBD1. V dropped 6 bases and J dropped 7; count of bases not matched to a gene: 9. CDR3 size: 14 residues.

V gene TRBV7-3 combines with J gene TRBJ1-1, with 9 bases matching TRBD1. The CDR3 has 16 residues. V shed 4 bases and J 4 bases; nucleotides not matched to a gene: 10. CDR1 is SGHTA and CDR2 is FQGTGA in the germline V gene. The CDR3 here is CASSSLQGAGVTEAFF. CDR3 DNA: TGTGCCAGCAGCTCGTTACAGGGGGCCGGTGTCACTGAAGCTTTCTTT.